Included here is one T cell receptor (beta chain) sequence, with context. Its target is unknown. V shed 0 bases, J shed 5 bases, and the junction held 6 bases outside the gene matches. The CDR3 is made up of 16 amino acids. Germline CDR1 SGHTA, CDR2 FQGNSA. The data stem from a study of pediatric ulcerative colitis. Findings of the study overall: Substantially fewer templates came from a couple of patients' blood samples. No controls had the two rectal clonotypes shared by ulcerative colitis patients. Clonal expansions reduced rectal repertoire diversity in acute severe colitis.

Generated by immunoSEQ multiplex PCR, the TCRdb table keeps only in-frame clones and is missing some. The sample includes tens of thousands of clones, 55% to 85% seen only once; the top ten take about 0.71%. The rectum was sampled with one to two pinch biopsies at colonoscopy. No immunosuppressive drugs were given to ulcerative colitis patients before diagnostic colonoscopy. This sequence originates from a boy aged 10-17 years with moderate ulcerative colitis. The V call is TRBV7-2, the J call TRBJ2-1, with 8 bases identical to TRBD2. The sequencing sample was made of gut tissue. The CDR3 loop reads CASSLAPVAGHNEQFF. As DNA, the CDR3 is TGTGCCAGCAGCTTAGCGCCGGTAGCGGGGCACAATGAGCAGTTCTTC.